This note documents a single TCR beta chain sequence. This specimen comes from a study of glioma-infiltrating T cells after dendritic cell vaccination. From germline, CDR1 is MNHEY and CDR2 SVGAGI. V lost 5 bases and J 3 bases, leaving 17 bases between the germline ends. CDR3 length: 15 residues. Clones were sequenced by immunoSEQ multiplex PCR, and TCRdb holds only the in-frame ones, with some missing. The data contain roughly 82,000 clones, around 90% of them singletons. This sample comprised blood, obtained before dendritic cell vaccination. The V gene is TRBV6-5, the J gene TRBJ2-7, with a possible D match to TRBD1 (5 bases). The clonotype comes from a human donor with glioblastoma. This CDR3 is CASSQTAGRNYEQYF. The CDR3 DNA is TGTGCCAGCAGTCAAACGGCAGGGCGAAACTACGAGCAGTACTTC.